This record looks at one T cell receptor beta chain sequence and its context. The source of the sample is a study of blood T cells in healthy people across ages. The junction had 4 bases not matched to a gene; V was cut back by 2 bases and J by 6 bases. Germline V CDR1 and CDR2: SEHNR, FQNEAQ (reference sequence). The CDR3 covers 14 residues. The use of a sample-barcoded 5' primer and a J-beta primer mix characterized a second PCR of about 7 to 12 cycles. Each CDR3 protein is one row after TCRdb ran MiXCR on the 5' RACE reads. The repertoire holds around 870,000 distinct CDR3 sequences, with under 30% as singletons.

The chain carries TRBV7-9 and TRBJ1-2, with TRBD1 matching 9 bases. This TCR was recovered from an elderly woman in good health. Sequenced: blood. CDR3 loop: CASSLSTGGNGYTF. DNA for the CDR3: TGTGCCAGCAGCTTATCGACAGGGGGAAATGGCTACACCTTC.